These 26 T cell receptor beta chains came from one sample sequenced in a study of OX40 agonist ivuxolimab in advanced cancers. Sequencing used immunoSEQ multiplex PCR; TCRdb keeps in-frame clones, though not all of them. Of 77,000 or so clones in the sample, about 87% were seen once. Sequencing was performed on CD4+ or CD8+ T cells sorted from blood, taken in a trial of the OX40 agonist ivuxolimab. Source of these receptors: an adult with an advanced solid tumor such as melanoma, head and neck, liver or kidney cancer.

The chain is built from TRBV4-3 and TRBJ1-1; D gene uncertain. From germline, CDR1 is LGHNA and CDR2 YSLEER. The CDR3 spans 14 residues. Deletions cut 0 bases from V and 2 bases from J, with 7 bases between. The CDR3 loop reads CASSQERVNTEAFF. The CDR3 nucleotides are TGCGCCAGCAGCCAAGAGAGGGTTAACACTGAAGCTTTCTTT.

The chain joins TRBV7-6 to TRBJ2-1; no firm D call. Per the germline V gene, CDR1 is SGHVS and CDR2 is FNYEAQ. The CDR3 has 15 residues. Trimming stripped 0 bases from V and 5 bases from J, with 11 bases between. Written as DNA, the CDR3 is TGTGCCAGCAGCTTAGCGGGGTCGGAAGACAATGAGCAGTTCTTC. This sequence encodes CASSLAGSEDNEQFF.

This chain links TRBV5-4 with TRBJ2-7; no clear D gene. The CDR3 extends over 13 amino acids. V dropped 5 bases and J dropped 4 bases, with 13 bases sitting between them. Germline-derived CDR1 and CDR2 are SGHNT and YYREEE (reference sequence). The CDR3 bases are TGTGCCAGCAGTAGGGCCCTTTATTACGAGCAGTACTTC. It translates to CASSRALYYEQYF.

This chain connects TRBV25-1 to TRBJ1-1; the match to TRBD1 covers 9 bases. J was trimmed by 5 bases and V by 4 bases; bases with no gene match: 8. The germline gives CDR1 MGHDK, CDR2 SYGVNS. This CDR3 is built from 15 residues. The CDR3 region has the DNA TGTGCCAGCAGTGGTCCGGGACAGGGATCGACTGAAGCTTTCTTT. It encodes CASSGPGQGSTEAFF.

The rearrangement uses TRBV7-9 and TRBJ2-5, with 7 nucleotides matching TRBD1. In germline, CDR1 is SEHNR, CDR2 FQNEAQ (reference sequence). V was clipped by 6 bases and J by 1 base; unmatched bases: 5. The CDR3 consists of 14 residues. CDR3 sequence (DNA): TGTGCCAGCAGGTCCCGGGACAGCCAAGAGACCCAGTACTTC. Its protein product is CASRSRDSQETQYF.

The chain joins TRBV29-1 to TRBJ1-2; D is ambiguous. The germline V gene has CDR1 SQVTM and CDR2 ANQGSEA. The CDR3 contains 11 residues. V shed 4 bases and J shed 5 bases, with 8 bases lying between them. CDR3 protein: CSVGAAYGYTF. CDR3 coding DNA: TGCAGCGTTGGGGCGGCATATGGCTACACCTTC.

The genes are TRBV6-6 and TRBJ1-4, with TRBD1 identical over 7 bases. CDR1 and CDR2 from the germline V gene are MNHNY and SVGAGI (reference sequence). J gave up 5 bases and V 6 bases, and 3 bases lay outside the gene matches. There are 13 residues in the CDR3. The CDR3, as DNA: TGTGCCAGCAGGGGGACAGCAAATGAAAAACTGTTTTTT. This gives the protein CASRGTANEKLFF.

The chain recombines TRBV27 with TRBJ1-1, with 7 bases that match TRBD1. Germline values: CDR1 MNHEY, CDR2 SMNVEV (reference sequence). This CDR3 is 14 amino acids long. Germline trimming cut 6 bases from V and 0 bases from J; bases unmatched to any gene: 4. The CDR3 region is CASRGQSMNTEAFF. The CDR3, as DNA: TGTGCCAGCAGGGGACAGAGCATGAACACTGAAGCTTTCTTT.

A few counts support this clone. The chain employs TRBV4-3 and TRBJ1-3; D might be TRBD1 (5 bases). Germline-derived CDR1 and CDR2 are LGHNA and YSLEER. Trimming removed 3 bases at V and 3 bases at J, with 9 bases between. This CDR3 has 14 residues. DNA of the CDR3: TGCGCCAGCAGCCAGAGTCAGGGTGGAAACACCATATATTTT. Translating gives CASSQSQGGNTIYF.

The gene calls are TRBV19 and TRBJ1-5; D is unresolved. The V and J ends lost 5 bases and 6 bases respectively, with 8 bases between them. The germline V gene encodes CDR1 LNHDA and CDR2 SQIVND (reference sequence). The CDR3 runs 12 residues. The chain's CDR3 is CASSDPGQPQHF. The CDR3 DNA reads as TGTGCCAGTAGTGACCCAGGTCAGCCCCAGCATTTT.

V gene TRBV5-1 combines with J gene TRBJ2-1, with 7 bases aligning to TRBD1. V was pared by 5 bases and J by 2 bases, with 13 bases of the junction left unmatched. The CDR3 loop spans 17 amino acids. CDR1 SGHRS and CDR2 YFSETQ come from the germline V gene. The CDR3 is CASRRGGGRSPYNEQFF. The CDR3, as DNA: TGCGCCAGCAGGAGAGGGGGCGGGCGGAGCCCCTACAATGAGCAGTTCTTC.

The chain uses TRBV6-6 and TRBJ2-1, with D perhaps TRBD2 (5 bases). The CDR3 spans 15 residues. V gave up 2 bases and J gave up 1 base, with 9 bases separating them. Germline V gene data show CDR1 as MNHNY and CDR2 as SVGAGI (reference sequence). CDR3 loop: CASSYLDLSYNEQFF. CDR3 coding DNA: TGTGCCAGCAGTTACCTGGACTTATCCTACAATGAGCAGTTCTTC.

The chain combines TRBV19 with TRBJ1-2; no clear D gene. The CDR3 consists of 11 residues. Trimming removed 1 base at V and 8 bases at J, with 5 bases between. Germline lookup yields CDR1 LNHDA and CDR2 SQIVND (reference sequence). The CDR3 DNA reads as TGTGCCAGTAGTATAGGACGAGGCTACACCTTC. This gives the protein CASSIGRGYTF. The full variable domain, its missing parts supplied by reference TRBV19 and TRBJ1-2, is DGGITQSPKYLFRKEGQNVTLSCEQNLNHDAMYWYRQDPGQGLRLIYYSQIVNDFQKGDIAEGYSVSREKKESFPLTVTSAQKNPTAFYLCASSIGRGYTFGSGTRLTVV.

The V call is TRBV11-3, the J call TRBJ2-5; 7 nucleotides line up with TRBD1. Trimming removed 6 bases from V and 2 bases from J; junction bases left unmatched: 6. The CDR3 runs to 14 residues. Germline V gene data show CDR1 as SGHNT and CDR2 as YENEEA. The CDR3 here is CASSRTGVQETQYF. The CDR3, as DNA: TGTGCCAGCAGTCGCACAGGGGTACAAGAGACCCAGTACTTC.

The chain carries TRBV5-4 and TRBJ2-5; D may correspond to TRBD1 or TRBD2 (6 bases each). The CDR3 contains 13 residues. Germline CDR1 SGHNT, CDR2 YYREEE (reference sequence). Trimming shortened V by 4 bases and J by 5 bases, and 12 bases separated the two germline ends. The CDR3 DNA reads as TGTGCCAGCAGCCCGGGGGCTCGGGAGACCCAGTACTTC. Amino acid sequence: CASSPGARETQYF. The entire variable domain, with the rest obtained from reference TRBV5-4 and TRBJ2-5, is as follows: ETGVTQSPTHLIKTRGQQVTLRCSSQSGHNTVSWYQQALGQGPQFIFQYYREEENGRGNFPPRFSGLQFPNYSSELNVNALELDDSALYLCASSPGARETQYFGPGTRLLVL.

This rearrangement joins TRBV11-2 to TRBJ2-2; 8 nucleotides agree with TRBD1. Germline V gives CDR1 SGHAT, CDR2 FQNNGV. J was trimmed by 6 bases and V by 2 bases; bases with no gene match: 2. This CDR3 has 14 amino acids. CDR3 protein: CASSLQGASGELFF. DNA of the CDR3: TGTGCCAGCAGCTTACAGGGGGCATCCGGGGAGCTGTTTTTT.

The chain joins TRBV2 to TRBJ2-7; D may be TRBD1 (5 bases). The CDR3 has 14 residues. Germline CDR1 reads SNHLY; CDR2 reads FYNNEI. V dropped 6 bases and J dropped 0 bases, with 12 bases sitting between them. CDR3 residues: CASSVRGASYEQYF. The CDR3 DNA sequence: TGTGCCAGCAGCGTCCGTGGGGCCTCCTACGAGCAGTACTTC.

In the case of this clone: One end of the junction fails to match germline, which may point to a read error. This chain connects TRBV23-1 to TRBJ1-4, with D possibly TRBD1 on 5 matching bases. TRBV23-1 is filed as an ORF, its function uncertain. The CDR3 extends over 14 amino acids. CDR3 amino acids: CASSQSGERLVGLF. In nucleotides, the CDR3 is TGCGCCAGCAGTCAATCGGGGGAGAGGCTGGTCGGGCTTTTT.

The gene calls are TRBV5-1 and TRBJ1-2; TRBD1 matches at 7 bases. CDR3 length equals 15 residues. CDR1 and CDR2 from the germline V gene are SGHRS and YFSETQ. V was pared by 4 bases and J by 2 bases, with 8 bases of the junction left unmatched. CDR3 region: CASSPGGRTNYGYTF. CDR3 sequence (DNA): TGCGCCAGCAGCCCAGGGGGAAGGACAAACTATGGCTACACCTTC.

The V and J genes are TRBV7-2 and TRBJ1-5; 9 nucleotides line up with TRBD1. Per the germline V gene, CDR1 is SGHTA and CDR2 is FQGNSA. J gave up 5 bases and V 4 bases, and 6 bases lay outside the gene matches. The CDR3 runs 15 residues. Here the CDR3 reads CASSSGTGTYQPQHF. DNA for the CDR3: TGTGCCAGCAGCTCCGGGACAGGGACCTATCAGCCCCAGCATTTT.

The chain has TRBV14 and TRBJ2-2, with D unclear. The CDR3 has 14 amino acids. Germline V gene lookup returns CDR1 SGHDN and CDR2 FVKESK. Deletions cut 5 bases from V and 2 bases from J, with 9 bases between. The DNA for the CDR3 is TGTGCCAGCAGCGGCGGAGTAAACACCGGGGAGCTGTTTTTT. As protein: CASSGGVNTGELFF.

The J gene is TRBJ1-1, the V gene TRBV11-2, with 8 nucleotides matching TRBD1. V trimming: 1 base; J trimming: 0 bases; junction bases outside the gene matches: 13. The germline V gene has CDR1 SGHAT and CDR2 FQNNGV. CDR3 length equals 19 residues. This CDR3 reads CASSLAPPGGVGVNTEAFF. Written as DNA, the CDR3 is TGTGCCAGCAGCTTAGCCCCTCCAGGGGGCGTGGGGGTGAACACTGAAGCTTTCTTT.

The chain recombines TRBV9 with TRBJ2-3, with 11 bases identical to TRBD2. The CDR3 runs to 17 residues. From germline, CDR1 is SGDLS and CDR2 YYNGEE. V dropped 0 bases and J dropped 1; count of bases not matched to a gene: 4. The CDR3 reads CASSVEVAGGRTDTQYF. CDR3 DNA sequence: TGTGCCAGCAGCGTAGAGGTAGCGGGAGGGCGCACAGATACGCAGTATTTT.

V and J are TRBV27 and TRBJ1-5; D might be TRBD1 (6 bases). CDR3 length equals 12 residues. Germline V gene lookup returns CDR1 MNHEY and CDR2 SMNVEV (reference sequence). The V gene lost 8 bases and the J gene lost 4 bases, with 9 bases spanning the gap. CDR3 loop: CASGGINQPQHF. CDR3 sequence (DNA): TGTGCCAGCGGGGGCATAAATCAGCCCCAGCATTTT.

The V and J genes are TRBV29-1 and TRBJ2-5; D is uncertain. The CDR3 extends over 14 amino acids. CDR1 is SQVTM and CDR2 is ANQGSEA in the germline V gene. With 1 base removed from V and 3 bases from J, the gap between germline ends came to 12 bases. CDR3 amino acids: CSVEVPGAEETQYF. In DNA, the CDR3 is TGCAGCGTTGAAGTCCCGGGTGCGGAAGAGACCCAGTACTTC.

The V and J genes are TRBV6-1 and TRBJ2-3; D is undetermined. The CDR3 is 15 residues long. CDR1 is MNHNS, CDR2 SASEGT, per germline. Deletions cut 8 bases from V and 2 bases from J, with 17 bases between. In DNA, the CDR3 is TGTGCCAGCCGCCTCTCGCACGGCCCCACAGATACGCAGTATTTT. Translation: CASRLSHGPTDTQYF.